This T cell receptor (beta chain) is from a study of beta chain features in type 1 diabetes. Findings and caveats of the study: In every one of the four CD4+ subsets, TCRB CDR3s were moderately but significantly shorter in Type 1 diabetes patients.

This clone is a singleton in its sample. Its antigen remains unknown. Every isolated RNA sample was fully reverse transcribed, so sequencing captured expressed TCRB transcripts. Using immunoSEQ multiplex PCR, the repertoire was profiled, and TCRdb retains in-frame clones only, with some absent. The repertoire holds about 53,000 clones, about 60% seen once, with approximately 0.3% in the top ten. The CDR3 contains 14 residues. V shed 1 base and J shed 2 bases, with 7 bases lying between them. Germline loops: CDR1 SGHVS, CDR2 FQNEAQ. The sequenced material came from stem cell memory CD4+ T cells from blood. This receptor was identified in a woman younger than 45 with type 1 diabetes. V usage is TRBV7-8 and J usage is TRBJ2-3, with no clear D. In DNA form, the CDR3 reads TGTGCCAGCAGCTTAGACAGTAACACAGATACGCAGTATTTT. Translated, it gives CASSLDSNTDTQYF.